This is a list of T cell receptor beta chains from one sample in a study of T-cell memory formation after mild COVID-19. TCRdb re-analysed the 5' RACE reads in MiXCR, keeping a single row per CDR3 protein. The sample includes 250,000 to 300,000 distinct CDR3 sequences, around 16% of them seen just once. The sequencing input was PBMCs or a T cell subset sorted from them (not recorded which). The origin of the receptors is a man between 18 and 35 years old who had mild COVID-19 (a few samples of this study predate the infection). Cell type and time point are not known. CDR3s include the opening cysteine and the closing phenylalanine or tryptophan. The D gene is left open where the match is weak. Clone size appears in some rows only: once, few, many, or a class for an expanded clone.

V gene	clone size	CDR3 length	J gene	D gene	CDR3 protein	CDR3 DNA
TRBV30	-	12	TRBJ1-2	-	CAWAGRYSGYTF	TGTGCCTGGGCCGGCAGGTACTCTGGCTACACCTTC
TRBV9	-	11	TRBJ2-2	-	CASSADGELFF	TGTGCCAGCAGCGCGGACGGGGAGCTGTTTTTT
TRBV10-3	-	13	TRBJ1-2	-	CAIGSGEISGYTF	TGTGCCATCGGCAGCGGTGAGATATCTGGCTACACCTTC
TRBV28	-	15	TRBJ2-3	TRBD1	CASSRGDRVSDTQYF	TGTGCCAGCAGCCGCGGGGACAGGGTTTCAGATACGCAGTATTTT
TRBV10-3	-	14	TRBJ2-7	-	CAISESQGAYEQYF	TGTGCCATCAGTGAGTCACAGGGTGCCTACGAGCAGTACTTC
TRBV4-2	-	17	TRBJ2-3	TRBD1	CASSQDGPTGGSDTQYF	TGTGCCAGCAGCCAAGATGGTCCTACAGGGGGCTCAGATACGCAGTATTTT
TRBV27	once	14	TRBJ1-6	-	CASSPPGWNSPLHF	TGTGCCAGCAGTCCGCCAGGTTGGAATTCACCCCTCCACTTT
TRBV4-2	-	17	TRBJ2-3	TRBD2	CASSPAVGRGGTDTQYF	TGTGCCAGCAGCCCGGCTGTCGGGCGGGGGGGCACAGATACGCAGTATTTT
TRBV12-3/TRBV12-4	few	16	TRBJ1-3	-	CASSLVGRSSGNTIYF	TGTGCCAGCAGTTTAGTAGGGCGCAGCTCTGGAAACACCATATATTTT
TRBV4-3	few	11	TRBJ1-1	-	CASSPGERAFF	TGCGCCAGCAGCCCAGGGGAACGGGCTTTCTTT
TRBV4-1	many	16	TRBJ2-1	TRBD2	CASSQDRTSGDNEQFF	TGCGCCAGCAGCCAAGATCGGACTAGCGGGGACAATGAGCAGTTCTTC
TRBV7-3	-	15	TRBJ2-3	-	CASSLTGSLTDTQYF	TGTGCCAGCAGCTTAACGGGGTCCCTCACAGATACGCAGTATTTT
TRBV4-3	few	16	TRBJ2-1	TRBD2	CASSLRTSGAKNEQFF	TGCGCCAGCAGCCTCCGGACTAGCGGGGCTAAAAATGAGCAGTTCTTC
TRBV28	few	15	TRBJ2-1	TRBD1	CASRTIQGAEGEQFF	TGTGCCAGCAGGACTATACAGGGGGCGGAGGGTGAGCAGTTCTTC
TRBV12-3/TRBV12-4	-	17	TRBJ2-1	TRBD2	CASSFSLLAGGAWEQFF	TGTGCCAGCAGTTTCTCTTTACTAGCGGGGGGAGCGTGGGAGCAGTTCTTC
TRBV13	few	16	TRBJ2-1	-	CASSSRGTGADNEQFF	TGTGCCAGCAGCTCCCGGGGGACGGGGGCGGACAATGAGCAGTTCTTC
TRBV11-2	few	13	TRBJ2-3	-	CASSFTTGDTQYF	TGTGCCAGCAGCTTCACAACGGGGGATACGCAGTATTTT
TRBV7-9	many	14	TRBJ2-5	-	CASSSWEAQETQYF	TGTGCCAGCAGCTCCTGGGAAGCACAAGAGACCCAGTACTTC
TRBV18	many	16	TRBJ2-3	-	CASSPPGPSRTDTQYF	TGTGCCAGCTCACCACCAGGTCCGTCTAGGACAGATACGCAGTATTTT
TRBV4-2	-	15	TRBJ2-2	-	CASSQVEGGTGELFF	TGTGCCAGCAGCCAAGTGGAGGGGGGTACCGGGGAGCTGTTTTTT
TRBV7-9	few	14	TRBJ1-1	-	CASRRGEGNTEAFF	TGTGCCAGCAGAAGAGGGGAGGGAAACACTGAAGCTTTCTTT
TRBV6-5	-	15	TRBJ2-4	-	CASSNQGTAKNIQYF	TGTGCCAGCAGTAATCAAGGAACGGCCAAAAACATTCAGTACTTC
TRBV12-3/TRBV12-4	many	16	TRBJ2-2	TRBD2	CASRGPGTSASGELFF	TGTGCCAGCAGAGGGCCCGGGACTAGCGCATCCGGGGAGCTGTTTTTT
TRBV12-5	-	14	TRBJ2-3	TRBD2	CASGIAGAPDTQYF	TGTGCTAGTGGAATAGCGGGAGCACCAGATACGCAGTATTTT
TRBV10-3	-	12	TRBJ2-1	TRBD2	CAISVEGRGTFF	TGTGCCATCAGTGTGGAGGGGCGGGGGACGTTCTTC
TRBV11-2	-	14	TRBJ1-1	-	CASSFSSMNTEAFF	TGTGCCAGCAGCTTCAGTAGCATGAACACTGAAGCTTTCTTT
TRBV29-1	many	10	TRBJ2-5	-	CSAGRETQYF	TGCAGCGCTGGGAGGGAGACCCAGTACTTC
TRBV6-1	-	12	TRBJ1-1	-	CASTTYKIEAFF	TGTGCCAGCACCACGTACAAAATTGAAGCTTTCTTT
TRBV6-6	-	15	TRBJ2-1	TRBD2	CASNFPSGGGYEQFF	TGTGCCAGCAATTTCCCTAGCGGGGGAGGATATGAGCAGTTCTTC
TRBV11-2	many	14	TRBJ2-2	TRBD2	CASGNSAGVGELFF	TGTGCCAGCGGCAATAGCGCGGGGGTCGGGGAGCTGTTTTTT
TRBV5-1	-	11	TRBJ2-3	-	CASSGADTQYF	TGCGCCAGCAGCGGCGCAGATACGCAGTATTTT
TRBV19	few	14	TRBJ1-5	-	CASSIRGPTRTAHF	TGTGCCAGTAGTATACGGGGCCCTACCCGGACCGCGCATTTT
TRBV28	-	16	TRBJ2-1	-	CASRRAPFNPINEQFF	TGTGCCAGCAGGAGGGCCCCATTCAATCCCATCAATGAGCAGTTCTTC
TRBV6-2/TRBV6-3	-	11	TRBJ2-1	-	CASSNGYEQFF	TGTGCCAGCAGTAATGGGTATGAGCAGTTCTTC
TRBV20-1	few	13	TRBJ2-3	TRBD2	CSTKAGATDTQYF	TGCAGTACAAAAGCGGGGGCCACAGATACGCAGTATTTT
TRBV12-3/TRBV12-4	few	14	TRBJ2-2	TRBD1	CASQPGQEGGELFF	TGTGCCAGCCAACCGGGACAGGAGGGCGGGGAGCTGTTTTTT
TRBV12-3/TRBV12-4	-	13	TRBJ1-2	-	CASSLALLTGYTF	TGTGCCAGCAGTTTAGCGCTACTCACGGGCTACACCTTC
TRBV19	-	14	TRBJ2-7	-	CASSAQGTFYEQYF	TGTGCCAGTAGTGCGCAGGGGACCTTCTACGAGCAGTACTTC
TRBV18	-	15	TRBJ2-5	TRBD2	CASSRTSGIQETQYF	TGTGCCAGCTCACGGACTAGCGGGATACAAGAGACCCAGTACTTC
TRBV7-2	-	14	TRBJ1-5	-	CASSPTWRNQPQHF	TGTGCCAGCAGCCCCACCTGGCGGAATCAGCCCCAGCATTTT
TRBV18	once	14	TRBJ1-1	-	CASSPVFGHTEAFF	TGTGCCAGCTCCCCCGTGTTTGGCCACACTGAAGCTTTCTTT
TRBV24-1	once	15	TRBJ2-1	-	CATSAAGAGNNEQFF	TGTGCCACCAGTGCTGCGGGGGCAGGAAACAATGAGCAGTTCTTC
TRBV7-2	-	13	TRBJ1-3	-	CASSFRGEDTIYF	TGTGCCAGCAGCTTCAGGGGCGAGGACACCATATATTTT
TRBV5-1	few	13	TRBJ1-1	-	CASSSTQEYIAFF	TGCGCCAGCAGCTCCACCCAGGAGTACATAGCTTTCTTT
TRBV5-1	few	18	TRBJ2-7	TRBD1	CASSFLSGVQGASYEQYF	TGCGCCAGCAGCTTTCTGTCTGGAGTTCAGGGGGCTTCTTACGAGCAGTACTTC
TRBV5-1	few	15	TRBJ2-3	TRBD2	CASSAGRGGSDTQYF	TGCGCCAGCAGCGCAGGGCGGGGGGGATCAGATACGCAGTATTTT
TRBV5-1	-	16	TRBJ1-1	-	CASSLVAGLRATEAFF	TGCGCCAGCAGCTTGGTAGCCGGGCTTCGCGCCACTGAAGCTTTCTTT
TRBV6-2/TRBV6-3	few	13	TRBJ2-1	TRBD2	CATLTSGGVEQFF	TGTGCCACCCTTACTAGCGGGGGAGTTGAGCAGTTCTTC
TRBV5-1	few	16	TRBJ2-2	-	CASSLEDGSNTGELFF	TGCGCCAGCAGCTTGGAGGACGGGAGCAACACCGGGGAGCTGTTTTTT
TRBV20-1	-	14	TRBJ2-3	TRBD2	CSAAPWGEGDTQYF	TGCAGTGCTGCCCCCTGGGGGGAGGGAGATACGCAGTATTTT
TRBV5-1	-	17	TRBJ2-4	-	CASSQLAQGLAKNIQYF	TGCGCCAGCAGCCAACTCGCTCAGGGGCTGGCCAAAAACATTCAGTACTTC
TRBV6-5	few	16	TRBJ1-2	-	CASSTPGSSDFEGYTF	TGTGCCAGCAGTACCCCCGGCAGTTCAGATTTCGAGGGCTACACCTTC
TRBV20-1	-	13	TRBJ1-1	-	CSVDAGLNTEALF	TGCAGTGTCGACGCGGGCCTGAACACTGAAGCTTTATTT
TRBV12-3/TRBV12-4	-	13	TRBJ1-1	-	CASSFQWGTEAFF	TGTGCCAGCAGTTTTCAATGGGGTACTGAAGCTTTCTTT
TRBV14	many	14	TRBJ1-6	-	CASSQGREYSPLHF	TGTGCCAGCAGCCAAGGAAGGGAGTACTCACCCCTCCACTTT
TRBV28	few	15	TRBJ2-1	TRBD1	CASSFEGQGINEQFF	TGTGCCAGCAGTTTTGAGGGACAGGGTATAAATGAGCAGTTCTTC
TRBV6-4	many	15	TRBJ2-2	TRBD1	CASSDGRGHSGELFF	TGTGCCAGCAGTGACGGCAGGGGGCATTCCGGGGAGCTGTTTTTT